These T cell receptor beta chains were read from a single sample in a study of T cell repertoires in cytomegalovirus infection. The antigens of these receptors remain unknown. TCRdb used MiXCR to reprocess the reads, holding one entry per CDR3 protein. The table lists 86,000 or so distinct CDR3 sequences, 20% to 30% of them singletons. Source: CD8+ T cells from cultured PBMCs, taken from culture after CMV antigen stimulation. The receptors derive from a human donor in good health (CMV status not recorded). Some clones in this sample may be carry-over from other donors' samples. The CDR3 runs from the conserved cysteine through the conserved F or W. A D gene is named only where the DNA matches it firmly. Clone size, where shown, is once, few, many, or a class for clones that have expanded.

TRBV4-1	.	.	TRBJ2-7	CASSQDAFYEQYF	TGCGCCAGCAGCCAAGATGCCTTCTACGAGCAGTACTTC
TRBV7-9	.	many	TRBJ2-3	CASSSQGLTDTQYF	TGTGCCAGCAGCTCTCAGGGACTCACAGATACGCAGTATTTT
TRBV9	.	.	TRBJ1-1	CASSVGPNTEAFF	TGTGCCAGCAGCGTAGGCCCGAACACTGAAGCTTTCTTT
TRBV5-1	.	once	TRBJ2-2	CASSLDGGELFF	TGCGCCAGCAGCTTGGACGGCGGGGAGCTGTTTTTT
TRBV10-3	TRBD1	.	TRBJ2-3	CAISNRDRDTDTQYF	TGTGCCATCAGTAACCGGGACAGGGACACAGATACGCAGTATTTT
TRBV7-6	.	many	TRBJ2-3	CASSLVPRPTYTDTQYF	TGTGCCAGCAGCTTAGTGCCGCGACCCACTTACACAGATACGCAGTATTTT
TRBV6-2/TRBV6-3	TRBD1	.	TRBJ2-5	CASSYHRDRGIWQETQYF	TGTGCCAGCAGTTACCACCGGGACAGGGGTATATGGCAAGAGACCCAGTACTTC
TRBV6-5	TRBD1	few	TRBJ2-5	CASSYAPGTVQETQYF	TGTGCCAGCAGTTACGCCCCCGGGACAGTCCAAGAGACCCAGTACTTC
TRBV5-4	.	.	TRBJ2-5	CASSLGEETQYF	TGTGCCAGCAGCTTGGGGGAAGAGACCCAGTACTTC
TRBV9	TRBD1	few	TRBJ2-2	CASSVGGQPKGTGELFF	TGTGCCAGCAGCGTAGGGGGACAGCCTAAAGGCACCGGGGAGCTGTTTTTT
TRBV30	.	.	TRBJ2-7	CAWSVGRDLEYF	TGTGCCTGGAGTGTAGGAAGAGACCTGGAGTACTTC
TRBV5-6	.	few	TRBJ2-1	CASSSGDPYNEQFF	TGTGCCAGCAGCTCAGGGGACCCCTACAATGAGCAGTTCTTC
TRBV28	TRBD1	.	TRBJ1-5	CASRPGGWQPQHF	TGTGCCAGCAGACCAGGGGGCTGGCAGCCCCAGCATTTT
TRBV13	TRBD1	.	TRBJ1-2	CASSFQGEVYGYTF	TGTGCCAGCAGCTTCCAGGGGGAGGTCTATGGCTACACCTTC
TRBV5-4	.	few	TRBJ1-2	CASSLGLMRAGGYTF	TGTGCCAGCAGCTTGGGGCTGATGAGGGCCGGAGGCTACACCTTC
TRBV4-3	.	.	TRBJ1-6	CASSQTRQNQNSPLHF	TGCGCCAGCAGCCAAACCCGACAGAACCAGAATTCACCCCTCCACTTT
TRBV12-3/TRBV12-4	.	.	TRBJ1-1	CASSRVNTEAFF	TGTGCCAGCAGCCGAGTAAACACTGAAGCTTTCTTT
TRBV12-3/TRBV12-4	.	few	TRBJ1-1	CASSPLMFGQMNTEAFF	TGTGCCAGCAGCCCTTTAATGTTCGGACAGATGAACACTGAAGCTTTCTTT
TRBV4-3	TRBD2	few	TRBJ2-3	CASSQDGGGYTQYF	TGCGCCAGCAGCCAAGACGGGGGGGGGTATACGCAGTATTTT
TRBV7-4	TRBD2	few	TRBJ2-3	CASSPVAGGPFLTDTQYF	TGTGCCAGCAGCCCCGTAGCGGGGGGGCCTTTTTTAACAGATACGCAGTATTTT
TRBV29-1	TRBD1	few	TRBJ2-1	CSVGITGTGVGDEQFF	TGCAGCGTTGGAATAACCGGGACAGGGGTGGGGGATGAGCAGTTCTTC
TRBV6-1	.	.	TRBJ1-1	CASSGGGAVLNTEAFF	TGTGCCAGCAGTGGGGGGGGGGCGGTACTGAACACTGAAGCTTTCTTT
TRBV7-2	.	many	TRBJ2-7	CASKELAPHYEQYF	TGTGCCAGCAAAGAGTTGGCTCCTCACTACGAGCAGTACTTC
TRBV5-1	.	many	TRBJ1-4	CASSYHRDKNEKLFF	TGCGCCAGCAGCTACCACCGGGACAAAAATGAAAAACTGTTTTTT
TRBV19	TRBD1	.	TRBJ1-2	CASSTGQGIGGYTF	TGTGCCAGTAGTACTGGACAGGGGATCGGTGGCTACACCTTC
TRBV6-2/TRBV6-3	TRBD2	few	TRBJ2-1	CASSYSTGLAGGLANEQFF	TGTGCCAGCAGTTACTCGACGGGACTAGCGGGAGGACTGGCGAATGAGCAGTTCTTC
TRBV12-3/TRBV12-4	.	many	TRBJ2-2	CASSLGRGVSGELFF	TGTGCCAGCAGTTTAGGAAGGGGGGTGTCCGGGGAGCTGTTTTTT
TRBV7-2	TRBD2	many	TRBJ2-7	CASSLDGRAPEQYF	TGTGCCAGCAGCTTAGACGGGAGGGCCCCCGAGCAGTACTTC
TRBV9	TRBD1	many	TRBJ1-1	CASAGKGAGTEAFF	TGTGCCAGCGCGGGGAAGGGGGCAGGTACTGAAGCTTTCTTT
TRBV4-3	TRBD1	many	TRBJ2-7	CASSGTGDEQYF	TGCGCCAGCAGCGGGACAGGCGACGAGCAGTACTTC
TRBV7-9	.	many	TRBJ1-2	CASSLASGPKDGYTF	TGTGCCAGCAGCTTAGCCTCGGGTCCGAAGGATGGCTACACCTTC
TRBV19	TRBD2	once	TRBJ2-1	CASSVGTSGPTF	TGTGCCAGTAGTGTAGGGACTAGCGGGCCTACTTTC
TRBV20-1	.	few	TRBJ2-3	CSARDYLTSTDTQYF	TGCAGTGCTAGGGACTACCTAACATCCACAGATACGCAGTATTTT
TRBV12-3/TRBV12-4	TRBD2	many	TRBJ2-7	CASSLFRAGGPYEQYF	TGTGCCAGCAGTTTATTCCGAGCGGGAGGCCCCTACGAGCAGTACTTC
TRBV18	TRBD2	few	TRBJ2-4	CASSPPGLAGASSIQYF	TGTGCCAGCTCACCACCGGGACTAGCGGGAGCATCGAGCATTCAGTACTTC
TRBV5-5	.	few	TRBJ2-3	CASSLRQLADTQYF	TGTGCCAGCAGCTTGCGCCAGCTCGCAGATACGCAGTATTTT
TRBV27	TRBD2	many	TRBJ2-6	CASSVSSGALSGANVLTF	TGTGCCAGCAGTGTATCTAGCGGGGCCCTCTCTGGGGCCAACGTCCTGACTTTC
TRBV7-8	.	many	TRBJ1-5	CASSQLRDSQPQHF	TGTGCCAGCAGCCAATTGCGAGATTCTCAGCCCCAGCATTTT
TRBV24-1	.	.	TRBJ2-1	CATSENNANEQFF	TGTGCCACCAGTGAAAATAATGCCAATGAGCAGTTCTTC
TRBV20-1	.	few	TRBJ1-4	CSAAPRGPHEKLFF	TGCAGTGCTGCTCCCAGGGGTCCGCATGAAAAACTGTTTTTT
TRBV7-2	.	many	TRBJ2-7	CASSSTRQFSYEQYF	TGTGCCAGCAGCTCTACCCGACAGTTCTCCTACGAGCAGTACTTC
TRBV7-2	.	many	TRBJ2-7	CASSLDGASYEQYF	TGTGCCAGCAGCTTAGACGGGGCATCCTACGAGCAGTACTTC
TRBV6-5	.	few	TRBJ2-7	CASSQDGLMGIYEQYF	TGTGCCAGCAGTCAAGATGGGCTTATGGGAATATACGAGCAGTACTTC
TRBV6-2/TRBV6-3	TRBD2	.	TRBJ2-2	CASSSRGGGRTGELFF	TGTGCCAGCAGTTCCCGCGGGGGGGGGAGAACCGGGGAGCTGTTTTTT
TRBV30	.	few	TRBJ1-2	CAWSLDGGYTF	TGTGCCTGGTCTCTGGACGGTGGCTACACCTTC
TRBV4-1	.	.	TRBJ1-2	CASSKEGGYTF	TGCGCCAGCAGCAAGGAGGGGGGCTACACCTTC
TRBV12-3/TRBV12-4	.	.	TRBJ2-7	CASSFGYEQYF	TGTGCCAGCAGTTTTGGGTACGAGCAGTACTTC
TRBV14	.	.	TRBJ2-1	CASSQDSPGVVYNEQFF	TGTGCCAGCAGCCAAGATTCGCCAGGGGTGGTCTACAATGAGCAGTTCTTC
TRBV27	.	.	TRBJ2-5	CASRGDGGGETQYF	TGTGCCAGCCGAGGGGACGGAGGTGGAGAGACCCAGTACTTC
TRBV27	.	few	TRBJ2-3	CASTTRGTDTQYF	TGTGCCAGCACCACCCGGGGGACAGATACGCAGTATTTT
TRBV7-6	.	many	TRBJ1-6	CASSLGSGNSPLHF	TGTGCCAGCAGCTTAGGGTCGGGGAATTCACCCCTCCACTTT
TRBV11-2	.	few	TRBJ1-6	CASTLTLRNSYNSPLHF	TGTGCCAGCACCCTGACCCTACGCAACTCCTATAATTCACCCCTCCACTTT
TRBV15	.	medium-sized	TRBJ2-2	CATSRDNVPRLIPYTGELFF	TGTGCCACCAGCAGAGATAACGTCCCTCGGTTAATACCCTACACCGGGGAGCTGTTTTTT
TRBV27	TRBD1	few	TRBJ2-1	CASVSAVTGDIYNEQFF	TGTGCCAGCGTATCTGCGGTGACAGGGGACATCTACAATGAGCAGTTCTTC
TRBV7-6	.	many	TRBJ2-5	CASSLVASWQETQYF	TGTGCCAGCAGCTTAGTGGCTAGCTGGCAAGAGACCCAGTACTTC